The clone carrying this T cell receptor beta chain has only one observation. This sample is part of a study of cytomegalovirus exposure and HLA in healthy donors. Germline lookup yields CDR1 SEHNR and CDR2 FQNEAQ (reference sequence). This CDR3 is 14 amino acids long. The trim removed 5 bases at V and 6 bases at J, leaving 4 bases unmatched. This PCR relied on a set of 60 Vbeta primers and 13 Jbeta primers. Clones were read by immunoSEQ multiplex PCR, and TCRdb kept only the in-frame ones, dropping some. The table lists about 220,000 clones, roughly 84% of them singletons, with 0.71% in the top ten. The chain has TRBV7-9 and TRBJ1-4; 9 nucleotides align to TRBD1. The sequencing input was PBMCs. The clonotype comes from a boy aged 2 to 9 in good health and CMV-seronegative. The CDR3 spells CASSHRDRDEKLFF. The CDR3 DNA is TGTGCCAGCAGCCACCGGGACAGGGATGAAAAACTGTTTTTT.